Below, 17 T cell receptor beta chains from the same sample are listed, as sequenced in a study of T cell changes during pregnancy in multiple sclerosis. The data were produced by immunoSEQ multiplex PCR, yet TCRdb's version contains in-frame clones alone and is incomplete. The sample consists of approximately 41,000 clones, 80% to 95% of them appearing once. The starting material was CD8+ T cells from peripheral blood mononuclear cells, obtained in the first trimester of pregnancy. The receptors originated from a female donor with multiple sclerosis, enrolled in a pregnancy study.

V usage is TRBV5-1 and J usage is TRBJ1-5; the D is unclear. The CDR3 sequence is 17 residues long. Germline CDR1 reads SGHRS; CDR2 reads YFSETQ. V was clipped by 0 bases and J by 5 bases, with 18 bases between them. The CDR3 nucleotides read TGCGCCAGCAGCTTGGTTTGGCGGCTTGTGTGCGATCAGCCCCAGCATTTT. Translating it yields CASSLVWRLVCDQPQHF.

V gene TRBV27 combines with J gene TRBJ2-7, with unresolved D. Germline V gives CDR1 MNHEY, CDR2 SMNVEV (reference sequence). The CDR3 spans 14 residues. Trimming removed 6 bases from V and 0 bases from J, with 12 bases in between. This chain's CDR3 is CASSNSISSYEQYF. The CDR3 DNA reads TGTGCCAGCAGCAACAGTATCAGCTCCTACGAGCAGTACTTC.

The chain is built from TRBV19 and TRBJ1-5; D possibly corresponds to TRBD1 (5 bases). Germline V gene lookup returns CDR1 LNHDA and CDR2 SQIVND (reference sequence). The V and J ends lost 1 base and 8 bases respectively, with 9 bases between them. The CDR3 is made up of 13 amino acids. CDR3 protein: CASSIVGGEPQHF. The CDR3 DNA follows: TGTGCCAGTAGTATAGTGGGGGGAGAGCCCCAGCATTTT.

V gene TRBV6-4 combines with J gene TRBJ2-6; D is perhaps TRBD2 (7 bases). This CDR3 spans 16 amino acids. V gave up 7 bases and J gave up 1 base, with 14 bases separating them. The germline V gene encodes CDR1 MRHNA and CDR2 SNTAGT. The CDR3 nucleotides read TGTGCCAGCACCCTAGGGGGGGCGTCTGGGGCCAACGTCCTGACTTTC. Translation gives CASTLGGASGANVLTF.

The rearrangement uses TRBV7-6 and TRBJ2-5; D gene uncertain. The better agreement between TRBJ2-7 and the DNA end casts doubt on the J call. CDR3 length equals 14 residues. Germline CDR1 SGHVS, CDR2 FNYEAQ. The CDR3 DNA is TGTGCCAGCAGCCCACCTAATAGTCTCTACGAGCAGTACTTC. Its translation: CASSPPNSLYEQYF.

The V call is TRBV2, the J call TRBJ2-2; D might be TRBD1 (6 bases). Germline CDR1 and CDR2: SNHLY and FYNNEI. CDR3 length: 16 amino acids. Trimming stripped 8 bases from V and 3 bases from J, with 19 bases between. CDR3 residues: CASAEKFAGDTGELFF. The CDR3 DNA follows: TGTGCCAGCGCGGAGAAATTCGCAGGGGACACCGGGGAGCTGTTTTTT.

CDR3: CASSLSRISRGMNTEAFF. The CDR3 nucleotides read TGTGCCAGCAGCTTGTCACGGATCTCACGGGGAATGAACACTGAAGCTTTCTTT. V and J are TRBV5-5 and TRBJ1-1; D is unclear. The CDR3 is 18 residues long. Trimming shortened V by 1 base and J by 0 bases, and 19 bases separated the two germline ends. From germline, CDR1 is SGHKS and CDR2 YYEKEE (reference sequence).

CDR3 sequence: CASSLGGPLSSYNEQFF. CDR3 nucleotide sequence: TGTGCCAGCAGCTTAGGGGGGCCATTGAGCTCCTACAATGAGCAGTTCTTC. V is TRBV7-9 and J is TRBJ2-1, with D possibly being TRBD1 (6 bases). The CDR3 length is 17 residues. Trimming cost V 1 base and J 0 bases, with 13 bases left between them. Germline V gene sequence: CDR1 SEHNR, CDR2 FQNEAQ (reference sequence).

By frequency in the sample, this clone is large. V usage is TRBV9 and J usage is TRBJ2-2; TRBD1 agrees at 7 bases. This CDR3 spans 18 amino acids. Germline V CDR1 and CDR2: SGDLS, YYNGEE. With V trimmed by 4 bases and J by 0 bases, 12 bases remained unmatched. The CDR3 region has the DNA TGTGCCAGCAGCCCCACGGACAGGACCCCCGCGAACACCGGGGAGCTGTTTTTT. It translates to CASSPTDRTPANTGELFF.

The chain combines TRBV6-1 with TRBJ1-5, with a possible D match to TRBD1 (5 bases). There are 15 residues in the CDR3. The V end lost 5 bases, the J end lost 0 bases, and 11 bases lay between the germline ends. Looked up from germline, CDR1 is MNHNS and CDR2 is SASEGT. CDR3 in amino acids: CASSPQENSNQPQHF. The CDR3 region has the DNA TGTGCCAGCAGTCCACAGGAAAATAGCAATCAGCCCCAGCATTTT.

V usage is TRBV2 and J usage is TRBJ2-1; TRBD1 matches at 10 bases. CDR1 and CDR2 (germline): SNHLY, FYNNEI. The CDR3 runs 16 residues. V lost 6 bases, J lost 5 bases, and 10 bases stayed unmatched. CDR3 amino acids: CASRKPGQGINNEQFF. The CDR3 region has the DNA TGTGCCAGCAGAAAACCGGGACAGGGGATTAACAATGAGCAGTTCTTC.

V gene TRBV27 combines with J gene TRBJ2-2; maybe TRBD2 (5 bases). Deletions cut 3 bases from V and 2 bases from J, with 10 bases between. Germline CDR1 reads MNHEY; CDR2 reads SMNVEV (reference sequence). The CDR3 covers 15 residues. In DNA, the CDR3 is TGTGCCAGCAGTTTTATGGGAGATAACACCGGGGAGCTGTTTTTT. This encodes CASSFMGDNTGELFF.

The rearrangement links TRBV6-5 to TRBJ2-7, with no clear D. Germline V gives CDR1 MNHEY, CDR2 SVGAGI. CDR3 size: 13 residues. The germline V and J ends were trimmed by 6 bases and 1 base, with 10 bases remaining between them. The CDR3: CASSPEQSYEQYF. The CDR3 region has the DNA TGTGCCAGCAGCCCGGAACAGTCCTACGAGCAGTACTTC.

The gene calls are TRBV6-4 and TRBJ2-3; 8 bases map to TRBD1. V shed 4 bases, J shed 1 base, and the junction held 4 bases outside the gene matches. The CDR3 runs to 15 residues. Germline V gene lookup returns CDR1 MRHNA and CDR2 SNTAGT. The CDR3 region has the DNA TGTGCCAGCAGTGGCTCGACAGGGGGCACAGATACGCAGTATTTT. Amino acids: CASSGSTGGTDTQYF.

The V and J genes are TRBV19 and TRBJ1-2; D not certain. The V and J ends lost 3 bases and 3 bases respectively, with 5 bases between them. Germline V gives CDR1 LNHDA, CDR2 SQIVND (reference sequence). The CDR3 extends over 12 amino acids. The CDR3 DNA follows: TGTGCCAGTAGTATTGACTACTATGGCTACACCTTC. It specifies CASSIDYYGYTF.

The chain couples TRBV5-1 to TRBJ2-7, with D possibly matching TRBD2 (5 bases). This CDR3 has 14 amino acids. Germline values: CDR1 SGHRS, CDR2 YFSETQ. V was cut by 2 bases and J by 2 bases, with 11 bases left in between. The CDR3 sequence is CASSFAGKTYEQYF. CDR3 bases: TGCGCCAGCAGCTTTGCCGGGAAAACCTACGAGCAGTACTTC.

The CDR3 bases are TGTGCTAGTGGTTTGGTACTAAGCTCTGGGGCCAACGTCCTGACTTTC. It translates to CASGLVLSSGANVLTF. The chain couples TRBV12-5 to TRBJ2-6; D remains ambiguous. The CDR3 is 16 residues long. Between the trimmed V and J ends, which lost 0 bases and 0 bases, there was a span of 6 bases. CDR1 LGHNT and CDR2 FRNRAP come from the germline V gene.